These T cell receptor beta chains were read from a single sample in a study of somatic mutations in cytotoxic T cells in rheumatoid arthritis. Here immunoSEQ multiplex PCR was the method, and the copy in TCRdb shows in-frame clones only, minus some. Of 15,000 to 20,000 clones listed, over 65% are singletons. Specimen: CD8+ T cells sorted from blood. The receptors originated from an adult with rheumatoid arthritis. The CDR3 runs from the conserved cysteine through the conserved F or W. The D gene is left open where the match is weak. Clone size appears in some rows only: once, few, many, or a class for an expanded clone.

V gene	D gene	J gene	clone size	CDR3 protein	CDR3 DNA
TRBV27	.	TRBJ2-5	.	CASSHLGGETQYF	TGTGCCAGCAGCCACCTTGGGGGGGAGACCCAGTACTTC
TRBV5-1	TRBD2	TRBJ2-3	.	CASSFNLSSGDTDTQYF	TGCGCCAGCAGCTTCAACCTCTCTAGCGGGGACACAGATACGCAGTATTTT
TRBV10-3	.	TRBJ2-1	.	CAISEPNHSSSNEQFF	TGTGCCATCAGTGAGCCGAACCACAGTTCGTCGAATGAGCAGTTCTTC
TRBV19	.	TRBJ2-7	few	CASRPGGGETYEQYF	TGTGCCAGTAGACCCGGCGGCGGGGAGACCTACGAGCAGTACTTC
TRBV29-1	.	TRBJ2-1	.	CSVEGVGQMAYNEQFF	TGCAGCGTTGAAGGGGTGGGGCAGATGGCCTACAATGAGCAGTTCTTC
TRBV7-9	.	TRBJ2-3	once	CAGRGPDDTQYF	TGTGCCGGTCGGGGGCCCGACGATACGCAGTATTTT
TRBV7-9	.	TRBJ1-3	few	CASSLLSGNTIYF	TGTGCCAGCAGCTTACTCTCTGGAAACACCATATATTTT
TRBV9	TRBD1	TRBJ1-1	.	CASSLRQGLNTEAFF	TGTGCCAGCAGCCTTAGACAGGGACTTAACACTGAAGCTTTCTTT
TRBV9	TRBD2	TRBJ2-3	.	CASSPTSGGLYTQYF	TGTGCCAGCAGCCCAACTAGCGGGGGGCTTTATACGCAGTATTTT
TRBV7-3	TRBD2	TRBJ2-2	.	CASSHLAGEQNTGELFF	TGTGCCAGCAGCCATCTAGCGGGAGAACAGAACACCGGGGAGCTGTTTTTT
TRBV6-5	TRBD2	TRBJ2-5	.	CASSLGLAAQETQYF	TGTGCCAGCAGTTTGGGACTAGCGGCTCAAGAGACCCAGTACTTC
TRBV5-1	TRBD1	TRBJ1-2	.	CASSLGTGHYGYTF	TGCGCCAGCAGCTTGGGGACAGGCCACTATGGCTACACCTTC
TRBV11-2	.	TRBJ1-1	.	CASSLEIGGKNTEAFF	TGTGCCAGCAGCCTAGAGATAGGGGGTAAAAACACTGAAGCTTTCTTT
TRBV7-9	.	TRBJ1-2	.	CASSPGPTTGGYTF	TGTGCCAGCAGCCCGGGGCCCACGACGGGTGGCTACACCTTC
TRBV29-1	.	TRBJ1-1	few	CSVEDFKNTEAFF	TGCAGCGTTGAAGATTTCAAGAACACTGAAGCTTTCTTT
TRBV19	TRBD2	TRBJ2-5	.	CASSREWGLAHAGTQYF	TGTGCCAGTAGTCGCGAATGGGGACTAGCACACGCGGGGACCCAGTACTTC
TRBV6-4	.	TRBJ2-2	once	CASSEGWRLGDTGELFF	TGTGCCAGCAGTGAGGGGTGGAGGCTCGGGGACACCGGGGAGCTGTTTTTT
TRBV4-1	.	TRBJ1-2	.	CASSLLPGDYGYTF	TGCGCCAGCAGCCTCCTGCCAGGGGACTATGGCTACACCTTC
TRBV5-1	TRBD2	TRBJ2-1	.	CASSIGEGLAGYEQFF	TGCGCCAGCAGTATTGGGGAGGGACTAGCGGGGTATGAGCAGTTCTTC
TRBV6-5	TRBD1	TRBJ2-1	.	CASSYSTGGLDEQFF	TGTGCCAGCAGTTACTCGACAGGGGGCCTCGATGAGCAGTTCTTC
TRBV7-9	TRBD2	TRBJ2-3	.	CASSFPERGDPTDTQYF	TGTGCCAGCAGTTTCCCTGAGCGGGGGGACCCCACAGATACGCAGTATTTT
TRBV2	.	TRBJ2-7	.	CASRGPLKYF	TGTGCCAGCAGGGGGCCTCTAAAGTACTTC
TRBV18	TRBD1	TRBJ2-7	.	CASQGTGGLYEQYF	TGTGCCAGCCAAGGGACAGGGGGCCTCTACGAGCAGTACTTC
TRBV13	.	TRBJ2-5	.	CASSHERYRETQYF	TGTGCCAGCAGCCATGAGAGATATCGGGAGACCCAGTACTTC
TRBV4-1	TRBD2	TRBJ2-2	.	CASSHSSGGAPGELFF	TGCGCCAGCAGTCATTCTAGCGGGGGGGCCCCCGGGGAGCTGTTTTTT
TRBV11-1	TRBD2	TRBJ2-1	.	CASSRWASGGIDEQFF	TGTGCCAGCAGCCGATGGGCCAGCGGGGGTATCGATGAGCAGTTCTTC
TRBV4-2	TRBD2	TRBJ2-3	.	CASSQDPRGGGDTQYF	TGTGCCAGCAGCCAAGATCCGCGGGGGGGTGGAGATACGCAGTATTTT
TRBV12-5	.	TRBJ2-3	.	CASGLSDRVIDTQYF	TGTGCTAGTGGTTTGTCGGACAGAGTTATAGATACGCAGTATTTT
TRBV7-9	.	TRBJ2-7	few	CASSLSSRELPEQYF	TGTGCCAGCAGCTTATCGTCTAGGGAGCTTCCCGAGCAGTACTTC
TRBV6-5	.	TRBJ2-7	.	CASSYSSGDYEQYF	TGTGCCAGCAGTTACTCTTCAGGTGACTACGAGCAGTACTTC
TRBV6-5	.	TRBJ2-7	.	CASSYEGVEQYF	TGTGCCAGCAGTTACGAAGGGGTCGAGCAGTACTTC
TRBV25-1	.	TRBJ1-4	.	CASQGYEKLFF	TGTGCCAGCCAGGGCTACGAAAAACTGTTTTTT
TRBV7-9	.	TRBJ1-3	.	CASSQDGSNTIYF	TGTGCCAGCAGTCAGGACGGGTCAAACACCATATATTTT
TRBV11-2	.	TRBJ2-1	once	CASSSPPRGGYNEQFF	TGTGCCAGCAGCTCGCCCCCCAGGGGTGGCTACAATGAGCAGTTCTTC
TRBV19	.	TRBJ1-2	few	CASTGDHYGYTF	TGTGCCAGTACAGGAGATCACTATGGCTACACCTTC
TRBV9	.	TRBJ2-5	.	CASSLTRGSQETQYF	TGTGCCAGCAGCCTGACTAGGGGGTCACAAGAGACCCAGTACTTC
TRBV7-9	.	TRBJ1-5	.	CASSFSNTTRPPQHF	TGTGCCAGCAGCTTTTCTAACACTACTCGTCCGCCCCAGCATTTT
TRBV5-1	TRBD1	TRBJ2-1	.	CASSLRTGATNEQFF	TGCGCCAGCAGCTTGAGGACAGGGGCCACCAATGAGCAGTTCTTC
TRBV27	.	TRBJ2-1	.	CASADRSSYDEQFF	TGTGCCAGTGCCGACAGGTCTTCTTATGATGAGCAGTTCTTC
TRBV5-4	.	TRBJ2-3	.	CASSLGFSGESTDTQYF	TGTGCCAGCAGCTTGGGGTTCTCGGGGGAGAGCACAGATACGCAGTATTTT